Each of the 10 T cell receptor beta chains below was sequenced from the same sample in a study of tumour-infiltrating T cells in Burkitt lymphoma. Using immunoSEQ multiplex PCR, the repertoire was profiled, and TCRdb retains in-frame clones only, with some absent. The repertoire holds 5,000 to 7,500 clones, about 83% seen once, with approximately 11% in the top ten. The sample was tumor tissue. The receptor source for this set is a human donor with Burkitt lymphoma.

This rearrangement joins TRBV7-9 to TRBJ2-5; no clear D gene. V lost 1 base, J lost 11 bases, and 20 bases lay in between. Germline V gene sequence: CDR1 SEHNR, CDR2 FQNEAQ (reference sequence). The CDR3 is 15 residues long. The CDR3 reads CASSLGRSLGGEQYF. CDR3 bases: TGTGCCAGCAGCTTAGGCAGGTCCTTGGGTGGTGAGCAGTACTTC.

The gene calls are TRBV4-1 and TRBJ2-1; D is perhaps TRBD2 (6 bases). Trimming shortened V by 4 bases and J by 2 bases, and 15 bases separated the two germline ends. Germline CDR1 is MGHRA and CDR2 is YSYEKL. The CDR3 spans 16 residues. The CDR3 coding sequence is TGCGCCAGCAGCCGGGCGGGGAACGCCCCCTACAATGAGCAGTTCTTC. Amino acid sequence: CASSRAGNAPYNEQFF.

DNA for the CDR3: TGTGCCAGCAGTGATCGTTTAAAGGGCACAAGCTCCTACAATGAGCAGTTCTTC. Translated, it gives CASSDRLKGTSSYNEQFF. V gene TRBV2 combines with J gene TRBJ2-1; D is uncertain. The germline gives CDR1 SNHLY, CDR2 FYNNEI. V was clipped by 3 bases and J by 0 bases, with 18 bases between them. The CDR3 sequence is 18 residues long.

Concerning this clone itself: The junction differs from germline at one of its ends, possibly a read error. The CDR3 DNA reads TGTGCCAGCATTTACGGGAACACTGAAGCTTTCTTT. The encoded protein is CASIYGNTEAFF. This chain joins TRBV6-6 and TRBJ1-1; D not resolved. The germline V gene has CDR1 MNHNY and CDR2 SVGAGI (reference sequence). The CDR3 is made up of 12 amino acids.

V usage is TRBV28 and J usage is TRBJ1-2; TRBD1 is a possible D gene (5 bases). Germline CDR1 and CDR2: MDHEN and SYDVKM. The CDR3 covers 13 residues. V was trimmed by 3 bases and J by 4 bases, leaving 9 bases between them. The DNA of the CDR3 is TGTGCCAGCAGTTTGGGTCAGGGCTATGGCTACACCTTC. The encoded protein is CASSLGQGYGYTF.

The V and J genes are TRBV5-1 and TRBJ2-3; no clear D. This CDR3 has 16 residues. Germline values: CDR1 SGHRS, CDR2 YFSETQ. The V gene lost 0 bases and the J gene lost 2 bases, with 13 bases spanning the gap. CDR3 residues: CASSLGATGITDTQYF. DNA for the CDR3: TGCGCCAGCAGCTTGGGGGCCACTGGGATCACAGATACGCAGTATTTT.

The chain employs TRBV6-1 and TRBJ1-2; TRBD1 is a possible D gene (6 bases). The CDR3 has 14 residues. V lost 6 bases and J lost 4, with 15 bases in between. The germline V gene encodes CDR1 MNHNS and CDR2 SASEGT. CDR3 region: CASSAGGGSYGYTF. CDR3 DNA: TGTGCCAGCAGCGCTGGCGGGGGCTCCTATGGCTACACCTTC.

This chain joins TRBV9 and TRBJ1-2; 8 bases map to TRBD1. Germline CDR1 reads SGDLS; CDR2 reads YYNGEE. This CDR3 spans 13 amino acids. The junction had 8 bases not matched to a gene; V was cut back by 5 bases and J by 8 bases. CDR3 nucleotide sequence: TGTGCCAGCAGAGATCAGGGGGCGGGAGGCTACACCTTC. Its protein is CASRDQGAGGYTF.

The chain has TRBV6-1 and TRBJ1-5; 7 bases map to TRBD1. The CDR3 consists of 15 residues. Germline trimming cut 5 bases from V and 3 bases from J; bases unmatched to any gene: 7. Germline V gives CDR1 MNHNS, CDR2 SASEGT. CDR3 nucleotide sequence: TGTGCCAGCAGTACACAGGGGTTTGTCAATCAGCCCCAGCATTTT. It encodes CASSTQGFVNQPQHF.

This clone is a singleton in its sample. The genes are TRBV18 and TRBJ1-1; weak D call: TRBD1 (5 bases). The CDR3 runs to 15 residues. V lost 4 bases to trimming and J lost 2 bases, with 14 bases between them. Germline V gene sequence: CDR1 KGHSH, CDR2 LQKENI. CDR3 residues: CASSRTPQANTEAFF. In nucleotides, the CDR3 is TGTGCCAGCTCACGTACTCCACAGGCTAACACTGAAGCTTTCTTT. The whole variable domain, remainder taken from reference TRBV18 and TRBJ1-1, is NAGVMQNPRHLVRRRGQEARLRCSPMKGHSHVYWYRQLPEEGLKFMVYLQKENIIDESGMPKERFSAEFPKEGPSILRIQQVVRGDSAAYFCASSRTPQANTEAFFGQGTRLTVV.